A single sample gave rise to the 26 T cell receptor beta chains below, sequenced in a study of T cell responses to AZD1222 COVID-19 vaccine (dated by TCRdb to about 2021). The library came from the immunoSEQ multiplex PCR assay. TCRdb limited this immuneACCESS table to in-frame rearrangements with V and J called. A share of clones is missing; checked studies link under half to unresolved V genes, and the rest is unexplained. In all, the sample holds 110,000 to 150,000 clones, and about 92% of those were seen once. The ten top clones hold 9.1% of the sample. The time point label, as the study defines it: baseline before first vaccination. Sequenced here: peripheral blood, sampled on day 0 of AZD1222 vaccination. Source of these receptors: an adult in good health.

The V gene is TRBV10-3, the J gene TRBJ2-3, with TRBD2 matching over 10 bases. The CDR3 has 16 residues. CDR1 ENHRY and CDR2 SYGVKD come from the germline V gene. V gave up 4 bases and J gave up 6 bases; unmatched junction bases: 10. The CDR3 is CAISGPSGGSGDTQYF. The CDR3 coding sequence is TGTGCCATCAGTGGACCTAGCGGGGGCTCAGGGGATACGCAGTATTTT.

The chain has TRBV9 and TRBJ2-3; D might be TRBD2 (5 bases). V shed 0 bases and J shed 8 bases, with 7 bases lying between them. CDR3 length equals 12 residues. Germline values: CDR1 SGDLS, CDR2 YYNGEE. CDR3 in amino acids: CASSVGGFTQYF. Written as DNA, the CDR3 is TGTGCCAGCAGCGTAGGAGGGTTTACGCAGTATTTT.

The chain has TRBV29-1 and TRBJ1-1; no clear D gene. The CDR3 has 13 residues. CDR1 and CDR2 (germline): SQVTM, ANQGSEA. Trimming took off 5 bases at V and 4 bases at J, with 14 bases between the two ends. This CDR3 reads CSVCFLGGTEAFF. The CDR3 coding sequence is TGCAGCGTTTGTTTCTTGGGAGGCACTGAAGCTTTCTTT.

This clone has a single count. The genes are TRBV7-8 and TRBJ1-4; the match to TRBD1 covers 11 bases. Unmatched junction bases numbered 10, after V lost 6 bases and J lost 7 bases. The CDR3 contains 16 residues. Germline V gene data show CDR1 as SGHVS and CDR2 as FQNEAQ. CDR3 amino acids: CASRYNRGTGGEKLFF. DNA for the CDR3: TGTGCCAGCAGATACAACCGCGGGACAGGGGGTGAAAAACTGTTTTTT.

V usage is TRBV6-5 and J usage is TRBJ1-2; D is uncertain. The germline V and J ends were trimmed by 8 bases and 3 bases, with 10 bases remaining between them. There are 12 residues in the CDR3. CDR1 and CDR2 from the germline V gene are MNHEY and SVGAGI. The CDR3: CASRGDDYGYTF. The CDR3 nucleotides are TGTGCCAGCCGGGGAGACGACTATGGCTACACCTTC.

This chain links TRBV4-2 with TRBJ1-5; TRBD1 aligns across 7 bases. Losses at the gene ends were 4 bases for V and 2 bases for J; bases not matched to a gene: 8. CDR3 length: 16 amino acids. The germline V gene encodes CDR1 LGHNA and CDR2 YNFKEQ. The CDR3 nucleotides are TGTGCCAGCAGCCCCGGATACGACAGGGGCAATCAGCCCCAGCATTTT. Translation gives CASSPGYDRGNQPQHF.

This chain links TRBV7-3 with TRBJ2-3; D assignment may be TRBD1 or TRBD2 (7 bases each). The CDR3 contains 16 residues. Germline CDR1 and CDR2: SGHTA and FQGTGA. V shed 4 bases and J shed 4 bases, with 18 bases lying between them. The CDR3 sequence: CASSSQGGRSADTQYF. The CDR3, as DNA: TGTGCCAGCAGCTCCCAGGGGGGGCGTAGTGCAGATACGCAGTATTTT.

The CDR3 DNA reads TGTGCCAGCAGCTTGTGGCGGGAGTACACCGGGGAGCTGTTTTTT. This codes for CASSLWREYTGELFF. The V call is TRBV5-6, the J call TRBJ2-2; 7 bases align to TRBD2. V was pared by 1 base and J by 3 bases, with 3 bases of the junction left unmatched. The CDR3 loop spans 15 amino acids. CDR1 and CDR2 from the germline V gene are SGHDT and YYEEEE.

The chain links TRBV11-3 to TRBJ2-1; D tentatively fits TRBD1 or TRBD2 (6 bases each). Per germline, CDR1 SGHNT and CDR2 YENEEA. The V end lost 1 base, the J end lost 4 bases, and 11 bases lay between the germline ends. The CDR3 spans 15 residues. The CDR3 DNA sequence: TGTGCCAGCAGCTTAGGGAGGGGGAAGTACAATGAGCAGTTCTTC. Its protein product is CASSLGRGKYNEQFF.

V and J are TRBV5-4 and TRBJ1-2; tentatively, D is TRBD1 (5 bases). Looked up from germline, CDR1 is SGHNT and CDR2 is YYREEE (reference sequence). The CDR3 sequence is 15 residues long. The germline V and J ends were trimmed by 4 bases and 2 bases, with 15 bases remaining between them. The CDR3 coding sequence is TGTGCCAGCAGCCCTCGAGACAGAGAGAACTATGGCTACACCTTC. It translates to CASSPRDRENYGYTF. Drawing the rest from reference TRBV5-4 and TRBJ1-2, the complete variable domain is ETGVTQSPTHLIKTRGQQVTLRCSSQSGHNTVSWYQQALGQGPQFIFQYYREEENGRGNFPPRFSGLQFPNYSSELNVNALELDDSALYLCASSPRDRENYGYTFGSGTRLTVV.

The chain links TRBV11-3 to TRBJ2-7; D might be TRBD2 (6 bases). V lost 1 base and J lost 6, with 7 bases in between. This CDR3 region has 12 residues. Germline CDR1 and CDR2: SGHNT and YENEEA. The CDR3 sequence: CASSLAGGEQYF. CDR3 nucleotide sequence: TGTGCCAGCAGCTTAGCCGGGGGCGAGCAGTACTTC.

This clone occurred once. This chain links TRBV5-1 with TRBJ1-1; tentative D call: TRBD1 (6 bases). V was trimmed by 5 bases and J by 0 bases, leaving 26 bases between them. In germline, CDR1 is SGHRS, CDR2 YFSETQ. The CDR3 runs 19 residues. The CDR3, as DNA: TGCGCCAGCAGTCTCCGTGGGGACATCAGAAGTGGGATGAACACTGAAGCTTTCTTT. The encoded protein is CASSLRGDIRSGMNTEAFF.

The chain combines TRBV5-1 with TRBJ1-4; TRBD1 aligns across 7 bases. The CDR3 extends over 15 amino acids. Germline V gene data show CDR1 as SGHRS and CDR2 as YFSETQ. Trimming at V came to 4 bases and at J to 8 bases, leaving 11 bases not matched to a gene. The DNA of the CDR3 is TGCGCCAGCAGCGCGACAGGGCCCGACTACGAAAAACTGTTTTTT. Translated: CASSATGPDYEKLFF.

This clone was picked up one time. This sequence joins TRBV30 and TRBJ2-4; TRBD1 matches 9 bases. Trimming removed 8 bases from V and 7 bases from J; junction bases left unmatched: 9. Germline CDR1 is GTSNPN and CDR2 is SVGIG (reference sequence). The CDR3 is 13 residues long. DNA of the CDR3: TGTGCCGGAGGGGGGACAGGGATGAACATTCAGTACTTC. Encoded protein: CAGGGTGMNIQYF.

The table lists this clone with a count of one. This rearrangement joins TRBV27 to TRBJ2-2, with TRBD2 identical over 11 bases. The CDR3 has 15 amino acids. V lost 3 bases and J lost 6; bases outside the gene matches: 3. Looked up from germline, CDR1 is MNHEY and CDR2 is SMNVEV (reference sequence). This chain's CDR3 is CASSFVLAGAGELFF. CDR3 sequence (DNA): TGTGCCAGCAGTTTCGTACTAGCGGGGGCCGGGGAGCTGTTTTTT.

This rearrangement joins TRBV6-5 to TRBJ1-2, with a possible D match to TRBD1 (6 bases). This CDR3 has 13 residues. CDR1 and CDR2 (germline): MNHEY, SVGAGI. Deletions cut 7 bases from V and 4 bases from J, with 13 bases between. CDR3 DNA sequence: TGTGCCAGCAACGAGAGGGGGGCCTATGGCTACACCTTC. Its protein product is CASNERGAYGYTF.

This chain connects TRBV27 to TRBJ1-1; D is unresolved. CDR3 length: 13 residues. The germline gives CDR1 MNHEY, CDR2 SMNVEV (reference sequence). Trimming stripped 6 bases from V and 4 bases from J, with 12 bases between. The CDR3 DNA follows: TGTGCCAGCAGCCTAATCCCCAGCACTGAAGCTTTCTTT. It codes for CASSLIPSTEAFF.

V gene TRBV6-5 combines with J gene TRBJ2-6; TRBD1 is a possible D gene (5 bases). Trimming removed 10 bases from V and 5 bases from J, with 9 bases in between. CDR3 length: 12 residues. Per germline, CDR1 MNHEY and CDR2 SVGAGI. CDR3 in amino acids: CATDSWANVLTF. CDR3 sequence (DNA): TGTGCCACCGACAGTTGGGCCAACGTCCTGACTTTC.

The chain carries TRBV11-3 and TRBJ2-2; 8 positions agree with TRBD2. This CDR3 contains 16 residues. V lost 5 bases, J lost 3 bases, and 8 bases stayed unmatched. From germline, CDR1 is SGHNT and CDR2 YENEEA. CDR3 in amino acids: CASSPGGLADTGELFF. The DNA for the CDR3 is TGTGCCAGCAGCCCGGGGGGGTTAGCGGACACCGGGGAGCTGTTTTTT. Full variable domain (rest looked up from reference TRBV11-3 and TRBJ2-2): EAGVVQSPRYKIIEKKQPVAFWCNPISGHNTLYWYLQNLGQGPELLIRYENEEAVDDSQLPKDRFSAERLKGVDSTLKIQPAELGDSAVYLCASSPGGLADTGELFFGEGSRLTVL.

The chain employs TRBV18 and TRBJ2-5, with D possibly TRBD1 on 6 matching bases. This CDR3 spans 15 amino acids. Germline values: CDR1 KGHSH, CDR2 LQKENI. V was pared by 4 bases and J by 2 bases, with 14 bases between. CDR3 sequence (DNA): TGTGCCAGCTCACAACAACAGGGAGCGCAAGAGACCCAGTACTTC. It translates to CASSQQQGAQETQYF. Drawing the rest from reference TRBV18 and TRBJ2-5, the complete variable domain is NAGVMQNPRHLVRRRGQEARLRCSPMKGHSHVYWYRQLPEEGLKFMVYLQKENIIDESGMPKERFSAEFPKEGPSILRIQQVVRGDSAAYFCASSQQQGAQETQYFGPGTRLLVL.

The rearrangement joins TRBV20-1 to TRBJ1-2, with no clear D. The CDR3 has 14 amino acids. CDR1 DFQATT and CDR2 SNEGSKA come from the germline V gene (reference sequence). V was clipped by 3 bases and J by 3 bases, with 14 bases between them. The CDR3 DNA follows: TGCAGTGCTAGTACCAGACGTGGTTACTATGGCTACACCTTC. It is translated as CSASTRRGYYGYTF.

The gene calls are TRBV6-2 or TRBV6-3 and TRBJ1-5, with a possible D match to TRBD1 (6 bases). The CDR3 sequence is 15 residues long. Trimming cost V 0 bases and J 7 bases, with 13 bases left between them. The germline gives CDR1 MNHEY, CDR2 SVGEGT. This CDR3 is CASSYSGAGGQPQHF. DNA of the CDR3: TGTGCCAGCAGTTACTCTGGGGCTGGGGGCCAGCCCCAGCATTTT.

This chain uses TRBV11-2 with TRBJ2-7; D is uncertain. This CDR3 is built from 13 residues. The V end lost 3 bases, the J end lost 3 bases, and 9 bases lay between the germline ends. Germline loops: CDR1 SGHAT, CDR2 FQNNGV. CDR3 DNA sequence: TGTGCCAGCAGCTTGACGAGATTCTACGAGCAGTACTTC. Amino acid sequence: CASSLTRFYEQYF.

The chain employs TRBV6-5 and TRBJ1-1; a possible D gene is TRBD1 (5 bases). The germline V and J ends were trimmed by 8 bases and 1 base, with 5 bases remaining between them. The CDR3 consists of 11 residues. Germline V gene data show CDR1 as MNHEY and CDR2 as SVGAGI. The CDR3 loop is CASGGNTEAFF. The CDR3 DNA sequence: TGTGCCAGCGGGGGGAACACTGAAGCTTTCTTT.

The rearrangement joins TRBV2 to TRBJ1-5, with 9 bases matching TRBD1. CDR3 length equals 15 residues. The germline gives CDR1 SNHLY, CDR2 FYNNEI. After removal of 3 bases from V and 5 bases from J, the junction contained 5 bases not matched to a gene. The chain's CDR3 is CASSEPTGGYQPQHF. In DNA, the CDR3 is TGTGCCAGCAGTGAGCCGACAGGGGGATATCAGCCCCAGCATTTT.

The chain combines TRBV11-2 with TRBJ2-7, with 9 bases matching TRBD2. The CDR3 extends over 15 amino acids. V trimming: 5 bases; J trimming: 2 bases; junction bases outside the gene matches: 7. CDR1 SGHAT and CDR2 FQNNGV come from the germline V gene. The CDR3 nucleotides are TGTGCCAGCAGCCTGCTAGCGGGACGGACCTACGAGCAGTACTTC. It translates to CASSLLAGRTYEQYF.